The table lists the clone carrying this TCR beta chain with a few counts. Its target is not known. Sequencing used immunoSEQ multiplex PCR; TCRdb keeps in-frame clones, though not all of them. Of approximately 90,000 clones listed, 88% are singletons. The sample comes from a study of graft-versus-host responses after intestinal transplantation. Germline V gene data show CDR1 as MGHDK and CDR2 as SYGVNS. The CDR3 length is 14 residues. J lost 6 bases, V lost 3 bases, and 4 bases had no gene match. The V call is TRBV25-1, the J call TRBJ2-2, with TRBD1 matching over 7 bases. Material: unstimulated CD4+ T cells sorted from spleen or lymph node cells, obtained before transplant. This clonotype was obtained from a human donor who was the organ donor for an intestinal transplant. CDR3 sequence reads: CASSEARGSGELFF. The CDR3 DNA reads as TGTGCCAGCAGTGAGGCCAGGGGGTCCGGGGAGCTGTTTTTT.